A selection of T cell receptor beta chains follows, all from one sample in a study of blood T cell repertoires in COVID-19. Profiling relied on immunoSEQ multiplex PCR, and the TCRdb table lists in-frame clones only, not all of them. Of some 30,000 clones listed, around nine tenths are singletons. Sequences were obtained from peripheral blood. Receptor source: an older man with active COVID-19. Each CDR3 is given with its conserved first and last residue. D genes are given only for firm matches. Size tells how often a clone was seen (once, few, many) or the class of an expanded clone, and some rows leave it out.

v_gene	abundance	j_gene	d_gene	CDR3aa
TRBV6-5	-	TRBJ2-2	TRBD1	CASRSGGDNTGELFF
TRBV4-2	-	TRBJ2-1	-	CASSQPGSSYNEQFF
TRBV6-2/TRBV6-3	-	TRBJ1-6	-	CASSHEEQGPSSYNSPLHF
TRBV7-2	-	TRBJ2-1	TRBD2	CASSRTSGSSYNEQFF
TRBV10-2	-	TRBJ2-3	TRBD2	CASRDRPGLGRGVTQYF
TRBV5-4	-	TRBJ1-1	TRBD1	CASSLGRDRGDTEAFF
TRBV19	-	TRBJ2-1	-	CASSIAQRAGSEQFF
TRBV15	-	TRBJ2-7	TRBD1	CATSRGLTGIDEQYF
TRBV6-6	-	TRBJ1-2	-	CASSATQTGGYTF
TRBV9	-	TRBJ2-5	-	CASSVAGSQETQYF
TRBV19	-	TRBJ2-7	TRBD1	CASSIGTGTYEQYF
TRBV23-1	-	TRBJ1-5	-	CARSRGGYSNQPQHF
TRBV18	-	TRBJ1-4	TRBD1	CASSPSGTGEKLFF
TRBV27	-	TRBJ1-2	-	CASSFRVGYGYTF
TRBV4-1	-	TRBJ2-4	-	CASSQDWAGAKNIQYF
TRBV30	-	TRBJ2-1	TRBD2	CAWTPPVLAGYNEQFF
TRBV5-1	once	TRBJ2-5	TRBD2	CASSFSPSGTQETQYF
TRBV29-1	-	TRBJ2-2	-	CSVENSGVAGELFF
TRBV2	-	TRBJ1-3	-	CASRLRGSGGHTIYF
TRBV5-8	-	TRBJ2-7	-	CASSLSPGEQYF
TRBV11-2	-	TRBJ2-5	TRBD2	CASSSRWDYPGEETQYF
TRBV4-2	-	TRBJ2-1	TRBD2	CASSQVDSGGHNEQFF
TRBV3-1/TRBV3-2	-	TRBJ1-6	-	CASSQEEPDNSPLHF
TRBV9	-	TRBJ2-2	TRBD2	CASSPTRGDGELFF
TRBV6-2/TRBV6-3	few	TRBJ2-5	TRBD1	CASSFEGTEVGTQYF
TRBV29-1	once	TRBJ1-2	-	CSVEGPRNYYTF
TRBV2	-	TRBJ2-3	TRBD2	CASSETSGSPDTQYF
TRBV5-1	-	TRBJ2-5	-	CASSFRGEETQYF
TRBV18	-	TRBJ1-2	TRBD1	CASSPSGTGGDGYTF
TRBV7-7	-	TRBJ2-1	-	CASSPQDSPTGFF
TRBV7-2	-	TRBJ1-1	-	CASSSRGDTEAFF
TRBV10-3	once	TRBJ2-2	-	CAISSGGDGELFF